What follows are 27 T cell receptor beta chains derived from one specimen sequenced in a study of blood T cell repertoires in COVID-19. This table comes from immunoSEQ multiplex PCR, and its TCRdb copy is limited to in-frame clones, with some not included. This repertoire shows some 160,000 clones, roughly 80% found once; its top ten account for approximately 14%. Sequencing was carried out using peripheral blood. The receptors here all came from a woman older than 75 with acute or convalescent COVID-19.

V gene TRBV2 combines with J gene TRBJ1-1; 8 nucleotides agree with TRBD1. Trimming took 6 bases from V and 4 from J; bases not matched to a gene: 7. The CDR3 sequence is 14 residues long. Germline values: CDR1 SNHLY, CDR2 FYNNEI. The DNA of the CDR3 is TGTGCCAGCAGCAGGGGGCTCGGGGGCACTGAAGCTTTCTTT. Its translation is CASSRGLGGTEAFF.

The chain joins TRBV2 to TRBJ2-7, with 8 bases that match TRBD1. Trimming removed 9 bases from V and 6 bases from J; junction bases left unmatched: 10. The CDR3 has 13 residues. From germline, CDR1 is SNHLY and CDR2 FYNNEI. CDR3 loop: CASSGTGLGEQYF. CDR3 in DNA: TGTGCCAGTTCGGGGACAGGTTTGGGCGAGCAGTACTTC.

This clone has a single count. This rearrangement joins TRBV12-3 or TRBV12-4 to TRBJ1-5; D unresolved. V lost 3 bases to trimming and J lost 6 bases, with 6 bases between them. The CDR3 is 12 residues long. The CDR3 DNA is TGTGCCAGCAGTTTCGGTTCTCAGCCCCAGCATTTT. It specifies CASSFGSQPQHF.

The CDR3 nucleotides are TGTGCTAGTGGCAGGACTAGCGCGTCCTACAATGAGCAGTTCTTC. Residues: CASGRTSASYNEQFF. This sequence joins TRBV12-5 and TRBJ2-1; 9 bases align to TRBD2. V shed 6 bases and J 1 base; nucleotides not matched to a gene: 4. The CDR3 totals 15 residues. Germline lookup yields CDR1 LGHNT and CDR2 FRNRAP.

This clone was seen more than once but under ten times. The chain employs TRBV30 and TRBJ1-6; tentatively, D is TRBD1 (6 bases). The length of the CDR3 is 12 residues. Between the trimmed V and J ends, which lost 3 bases and 7 bases, there was a span of 7 bases. CDR1 and CDR2 (germline): GTSNPN, SVGIG (reference sequence). DNA for the CDR3: TGTGCCTGGAGGAGGGGGAATTCACCCCTCCACTTT. Translation gives CAWRRGNSPLHF.

The chain uses TRBV19 and TRBJ2-2; TRBD2 matches at 13 bases. With 10 bases clipped from V and 5 bases from J, the junction kept 10 bases outside the gene matches. The V gene's germline CDR1 is LNHDA and CDR2 SQIVND (reference sequence). This CDR3 contains 16 residues. CDR3 sequence reads: CATTGRGLAGTGELFF. The CDR3 coding sequence is TGTGCCACCACCGGAAGGGGACTAGCGGGAACCGGGGAGCTGTTTTTT. Based on the CDR3 plus reference TRBV19 and TRBJ2-2, the full variable domain is DGGITQSPKYLFRKEGQNVTLSCEQNLNHDAMYWYRQDPGQGLRLIYYSQIVNDFQKGDIAEGYSVSREKKESFPLTVTSAQKNPTAFYLCATTGRGLAGTGELFFGEGSRLTVL.

CDR3 residues: CASSLVQANTEAFF. The CDR3 bases are TGCGCCAGCAGCTTGGTACAGGCAAACACTGAAGCTTTCTTT. V is TRBV5-1 and J is TRBJ1-1, with D maybe TRBD1 (5 bases). V was pared by 0 bases and J by 2 bases, with 8 bases between. Germline assignment: CDR1 SGHRS and CDR2 YFSETQ. CDR3 length equals 14 residues.

The V and J genes are TRBV6-1 and TRBJ1-2, with TRBD1 identical over 10 bases. The CDR3 loop spans 15 amino acids. Germline loops: CDR1 MNHNS, CDR2 SASEGT. V lost 3 bases to trimming and J lost 5 bases; unmatched junction nucleotides: 6. The CDR3 region is CASSEGQGIQYGYTF. The CDR3 DNA sequence: TGTGCCAGCAGTGAGGGACAGGGGATTCAGTATGGCTACACCTTC.

The V call is TRBV5-1, the J call TRBJ1-1; 10 bases are a match to TRBD1. The CDR3 runs 17 residues. Losses at the gene ends were 5 bases for V and 1 base for J; bases not matched to a gene: 11. The germline V gene has CDR1 SGHRS and CDR2 YFSETQ. The CDR3 DNA reads as TGCGCCAGCAGTCGTTCGCCGGGACAGGGGCAGAACACTGAAGCTTTCTTT. Its protein product is CASSRSPGQGQNTEAFF.

The chain links TRBV5-5 to TRBJ2-7, with D possibly being TRBD1 (6 bases). Germline lookup yields CDR1 SGHKS and CDR2 YYEKEE (reference sequence). V was shortened by 2 bases and J by 5 bases, with 17 bases between the two germline ends. The CDR3 consists of 15 residues. The CDR3 spells CASSFTFQGSHEQYF. The CDR3, as DNA: TGTGCCAGCAGCTTTACCTTTCAGGGGAGCCACGAGCAGTACTTC.

The chain carries TRBV28 and TRBJ2-1; D is possibly TRBD2 (7 bases). The germline V gene encodes CDR1 MDHEN and CDR2 SYDVKM. This CDR3 region has 16 residues. Trimming took off 2 bases at V and 8 bases at J, with 19 bases between the two ends. The CDR3 region has the DNA TGTGCCAGCAGTTTAGGGGCTAGCGGAAGGGGGGATGAGCAGTTCTTC. It is translated as CASSLGASGRGDEQFF.

The J gene is TRBJ2-1, the V gene TRBV19; D ambiguous. Looked up from germline, CDR1 is LNHDA and CDR2 is SQIVND (reference sequence). Trimming cost V 2 bases and J 6 bases, with 14 bases left between them. This CDR3 has 15 residues. The CDR3 loop reads CASSIMAGETNEQFF. In nucleotides, the CDR3 is TGTGCCAGTAGTATAATGGCAGGCGAAACCAATGAGCAGTTCTTC.

This chain links TRBV6-6 with TRBJ2-1; TRBD2 matches at 8 bases. V was pared by 10 bases and J by 9 bases, with 17 bases of the junction left unmatched. Per germline, CDR1 MNHNY and CDR2 SVGAGI (reference sequence). The CDR3 totals 15 residues. The chain's CDR3 is CATATGTRSPREQFF. Here the CDR3 DNA reads TGTGCCACCGCCACCGGGACTAGGAGTCCTCGTGAGCAGTTCTTC.

The CDR3 DNA reads TGTGCCAGTAGGAGTCCCGGGGGAAGCCCCTACGAGCAGTACTTC. This gives the protein CASRSPGGSPYEQYF. The V gene is TRBV19, the J gene TRBJ2-7, with a tentative D call TRBD2 (6 bases). The CDR3 is 15 amino acids. Germline loops: CDR1 LNHDA, CDR2 SQIVND (reference sequence). Deletions cut 6 bases from V and 2 bases from J, with 17 bases between.

The V gene is TRBV11-2, the J gene TRBJ2-1; 11 nucleotides line up with TRBD2. CDR1 and CDR2 (germline): SGHAT, FQNNGV. V trimming: 5 bases; J trimming: 7 bases; junction bases outside the gene matches: 7. The CDR3 covers 15 residues. CDR3 sequence: CASSLTTSGTNEQFF. The CDR3 region has the DNA TGTGCCAGCAGCCTAACGACTAGCGGGACGAATGAGCAGTTCTTC.

Written as DNA, the CDR3 is TGTGCCAGCAGGACAGGGGGGACCTATGGCTACACCTTC. Translating gives CASRTGGTYGYTF. The chain carries TRBV28 and TRBJ1-2, with 9 nucleotides matching TRBD1. Unmatched junction bases numbered 3, after V lost 6 bases and J lost 4 bases. CDR1 is MDHEN and CDR2 is SYDVKM in the germline V gene. The CDR3 extends over 13 amino acids.

The sample holds a few counts of this clone. Other DNA sequences in this sample translate to the same CDR3. CDR3 coding DNA: TGCGCCAGCAGCTTGGACTCTCGGAACACTGAAGCTTTCTTT. Amino acids: CASSLDSRNTEAFF. The V and J genes are TRBV5-1 and TRBJ1-1; D not resolved. This CDR3 has 14 amino acids. Germline lookup yields CDR1 SGHRS and CDR2 YFSETQ. V lost 0 bases to trimming and J lost 1 base, with 7 bases between them.

The table lists this clone with a count of one. The V call is TRBV28, the J call TRBJ1-5; D is uncertain. Germline CDR1 and CDR2: MDHEN and SYDVKM. V lost 2 bases, J lost 1 base, and 12 bases lay in between. CDR3 length equals 16 residues. As DNA, the CDR3 is TGTGCCAGCAGTTTAGGAGGAATCCTGAGCAATCAGCCCCAGCATTTT. It is translated as CASSLGGILSNQPQHF. Full variable domain (outside the CDR3, taken from reference TRBV28 and TRBJ1-5): DVKVTQSSRYLVKRTGEKVFLECVQDMDHENMFWYRQDPGLGLRLIYFSYDVKMKEKGDIPEGYSVSREKKERFSLILESASTNQTSMYLCASSLGGILSNQPQHFGDGTRLSIL.

The V gene is TRBV6-6, the J gene TRBJ1-5; 8 nucleotides agree with TRBD1. CDR1 and CDR2 from the germline V gene are MNHNY and SVGAGI (reference sequence). This CDR3 region has 14 residues. After removal of 2 bases from V and 7 bases from J, the junction contained 4 bases not matched to a gene. Written as DNA, the CDR3 is TGTGCCAGCAGTTACCCGGACAGGGTGCAGCCCCAGCATTTT. Its translation: CASSYPDRVQPQHF.

This rearrangement joins TRBV2 to TRBJ2-5; 8 bases map to TRBD2. This CDR3 contains 16 residues. CDR1 is SNHLY, CDR2 FYNNEI, per germline. Germline trimming cut 3 bases from V and 5 bases from J; bases unmatched to any gene: 11. In nucleotides, the CDR3 is TGTGCCAGCAGTGAGAAAACTAGCGGCCCGAGGGAGACCCAGTACTTC. Translation: CASSEKTSGPRETQYF. The full variable domain, in which reference TRBV2 and TRBJ2-5 provide the parts outside the CDR3, is EPEVTQTPSHQVTQMGQEVILRCVPISNHLYFYWYRQILGQKVEFLVSFYNNEISEKSEIFDDQFSVERPDGSNFTLKIRSTKLEDSAMYFCASSEKTSGPRETQYFGPGTRLLVL.

This chain joins TRBV4-2 and TRBJ1-3; weak D call: TRBD1 (6 bases). Between the trimmed V and J ends, which lost 0 bases and 0 bases, there was a span of 21 bases. This CDR3 spans 20 amino acids. From germline, CDR1 is LGHNA and CDR2 YNFKEQ. CDR3 sequence reads: CASSQDWTGGRTGSGNTIYF. In DNA, the CDR3 is TGTGCCAGCAGCCAAGATTGGACCGGGGGGCGGACGGGCTCTGGAAACACCATATATTTT.

The J gene is TRBJ1-4, the V gene TRBV5-1, with D possibly matching TRBD1 (5 bases). Trimming cost V 2 bases and J 6 bases, with 11 bases left between them. CDR3 length: 14 residues. CDR1 and CDR2 (germline): SGHRS, YFSETQ. The DNA for the CDR3 is TGCGCCAGCAGCTTACAGCCGGGGGATGAAAAACTGTTTTTT. It encodes CASSLQPGDEKLFF. The variable domain in full, completed from reference TRBV5-1 and TRBJ1-4, reads KAGVTQTPRYLIKTRGQQVTLSCSPISGHRSVSWYQQTPGQGLQFLFEYFSETQRNKGNFPGRFSGRQFSNSRSEMNVSTLELGDSALYLCASSLQPGDEKLFFGSGTQLSVL.

This clone showed up just once. The rearrangement joins TRBV5-1 to TRBJ2-1; TRBD2 matches at 7 bases. The CDR3 loop spans 15 amino acids. CDR1 SGHRS and CDR2 YFSETQ come from the germline V gene. After removal of 5 bases from V and 9 bases from J, the junction contained 14 bases not matched to a gene. The CDR3, as DNA: TGCGCCAGCAGGACGGGGGGAACCGTTACGAGTGAGCAGTTCTTC. This translates into CASRTGGTVTSEQFF. The variable domain in full, with the rest retrieved from reference TRBV5-1 and TRBJ2-1, is KAGVTQTPRYLIKTRGQQVTLSCSPISGHRSVSWYQQTPGQGLQFLFEYFSETQRNKGNFPGRFSGRQFSNSRSEMNVSTLELGDSALYLCASRTGGTVTSEQFFGPGTRLTVL.

This chain uses TRBV28 with TRBJ1-4, with TRBD1 as a possible D gene (5 bases). This CDR3 is 15 amino acids long. Trimming removed 6 bases at V and 8 bases at J, with 19 bases between. Germline CDR1 reads MDHEN; CDR2 reads SYDVKM. The CDR3 reads CASRRRDRRREKLFF. The CDR3 bases are TGTGCCAGCAGGAGGCGGGACCGTCGAAGGGAAAAACTGTTTTTT. Variable domain in full (rest from reference TRBV28 and TRBJ1-4): DVKVTQSSRYLVKRTGEKVFLECVQDMDHENMFWYRQDPGLGLRLIYFSYDVKMKEKGDIPEGYSVSREKKERFSLILESASTNQTSMYLCASRRRDRRREKLFFGSGTQLSVL.

The V call is TRBV5-5, the J call TRBJ2-7; 13 bases map to TRBD2. Germline CDR1 reads SGHKS; CDR2 reads YYEKEE (reference sequence). The CDR3 is made up of 15 amino acids. V trimming: 4 bases; J trimming: 3 bases; junction bases outside the gene matches: 4. CDR3: CASSVGTSGIYEQYF. The CDR3 nucleotides are TGTGCCAGCAGCGTCGGGACTAGCGGGATCTACGAGCAGTACTTC.

This chain links TRBV18 with TRBJ2-2; possible D gene TRBD1, 6 bases. The ends were cut back, 2 bases at V and 1 base at J, with 8 bases in the middle. The CDR3 is 15 amino acids. Germline V gives CDR1 KGHSH, CDR2 LQKENI. The CDR3 DNA is TGTGCCAGCTCACCAGGGGGCAGGAACACCGGGGAGCTGTTTTTT. It specifies CASSPGGRNTGELFF.

J is TRBJ1-2 and V is TRBV6-5, with D uncertain. CDR3 size: 15 residues. The germline gives CDR1 MNHEY, CDR2 SVGAGI. Trimming cost V 10 bases and J 6 bases, with 24 bases left between them. The CDR3 reads CATQSFRPRVDGYTF. The CDR3 DNA reads as TGTGCCACCCAGAGTTTCAGGCCGAGGGTGGATGGCTACACCTTC.